What follows are 22 T cell receptor beta chains derived from one specimen sequenced in a study of graft-versus-host responses after intestinal transplantation (TCRdb year 2021). The library was prepared using the immunoSEQ multiplex PCR assay. TCRdb limited this immuneACCESS table to in-frame rearrangements with V and J called. A share of clones is missing; checked studies link under half to unresolved V genes, and the rest is unexplained. Present in this sample are some 43,000 clones, roughly 94% of which were seen just once. The ten largest clones represent roughly 1.6% of the sample. The source material was PBMCs, sampled approximately 360 days after intestinal transplant. The source is a human patient who received an intestinal transplant, so some T cells may come from the graft donor.

The chain has TRBV7-9 and TRBJ2-7, with TRBD2 identical over 14 bases. Germline V gene data show CDR1 as SEHNR and CDR2 as FQNEAQ (reference sequence). V was pared by 3 bases and J by 0 bases, with 7 bases of the junction left unmatched. This CDR3 has 18 amino acids. CDR3 in DNA: TGTGCCAGCAGCTTGACTAGCGGGAGGGCCAGGGGCTCCTACGAGCAGTACTTC. Protein: CASSLTSGRARGSYEQYF.

J is TRBJ2-3 and V is TRBV4-2; no reliable D call. Germline V gene data show CDR1 as LGHNA and CDR2 as YNFKEQ. The CDR3 extends over 17 amino acids. The V end lost 4 bases, the J end lost 0 bases, and 17 bases lay between the germline ends. The CDR3 loop reads CASSRQLGRPSTDTQYF. The CDR3, as DNA: TGTGCCAGCAGCCGCCAATTGGGCAGGCCTAGCACAGATACGCAGTATTTT.

The gene calls are TRBV5-1 and TRBJ1-1, with no clear D. Trimming removed 1 base at V and 4 bases at J, with 14 bases between. The V gene's germline CDR1 is SGHRS and CDR2 YFSETQ. The CDR3 loop spans 15 amino acids. As DNA, the CDR3 is TGCGCCAGCAGCTTGTTAATTCTGTCTTCCACTGAAGCTTTCTTT. Its translation is CASSLLILSSTEAFF.

The V gene is TRBV6-5, the J gene TRBJ2-4; D call uncertain. CDR1 and CDR2 from the germline V gene are MNHEY and SVGAGI. The CDR3 contains 15 residues. Trimming removed 0 bases from V and 6 bases from J, with 12 bases in between. The DNA of the CDR3 is TGTGCCAGCAGTTACTCCCAGGCAGTTGGAAACATTCAGTACTTC. This encodes CASSYSQAVGNIQYF.

The rearrangement joins TRBV5-1 to TRBJ2-7; D gene uncertain. The CDR3 consists of 15 residues. Germline lookup yields CDR1 SGHRS and CDR2 YFSETQ. V lost 0 bases and J lost 1, with 11 bases in between. The CDR3 DNA is TGCGCCAGCAGCTTGGTGGGCTTGGGTTCCTACGAGCAGTACTTC. It yields the protein CASSLVGLGSYEQYF.

The genes are TRBV6-1 and TRBJ1-2; 7 nucleotides match TRBD1. Trimming took 7 bases from V and 4 from J; bases not matched to a gene: 6. The CDR3 runs 13 residues. The germline V gene encodes CDR1 MNHNS and CDR2 SASEGT. The CDR3 DNA reads as TGTGCCAGCATTTACGGGACAGCCTATGGCTACACCTTC. It encodes CASIYGTAYGYTF.

The chain joins TRBV10-3 to TRBJ2-7, with a tentative D call TRBD2 (6 bases). V lost 6 bases, J lost 0 bases, and 18 bases lay in between. This CDR3 spans 16 amino acids. Germline CDR1 ENHRY, CDR2 SYGVKD. This CDR3 reads CAISVFRDFNSYEQYF. The CDR3 DNA reads as TGTGCCATCAGCGTATTCCGGGACTTTAACTCCTACGAGCAGTACTTC.

This chain joins TRBV11-3 and TRBJ1-1, with 10 bases aligning to TRBD1. Germline-derived CDR1 and CDR2 are SGHNT and YENEEA. V trimming: 1 base; J trimming: 6 bases; junction bases outside the gene matches: 2. The length of the CDR3 is 14 residues. This CDR3 is CASSLVGTGAEAFF. The CDR3 nucleotides read TGTGCCAGCAGCTTAGTAGGGACAGGGGCTGAAGCTTTCTTT.

The chain joins TRBV6-5 to TRBJ1-1, with D perhaps matching TRBD1 (5 bases). Germline values: CDR1 MNHEY, CDR2 SVGAGI. The CDR3 runs 13 residues. The V gene lost 1 base and the J gene lost 6 bases, with 9 bases spanning the gap. The chain's CDR3 is CASSYYGGSEAFF. CDR3 in DNA: TGTGCCAGCAGTTACTACGGGGGGTCTGAAGCTTTCTTT.

The chain combines TRBV7-9 with TRBJ2-2, with D unresolved. V was trimmed by 1 base and J by 1 base, leaving 4 bases between them. The CDR3 runs to 14 residues. Looked up from germline, CDR1 is SEHNR and CDR2 is FQNEAQ (reference sequence). CDR3 residues: CASSLDENTGELFF. The CDR3, as DNA: TGTGCCAGCAGCTTAGACGAGAACACCGGGGAGCTGTTTTTT.

The chain recombines TRBV5-4 with TRBJ2-5; 9 bases align to TRBD2. Per germline, CDR1 SGHNT and CDR2 YYREEE (reference sequence). The CDR3 runs to 15 residues. After removal of 4 bases from V and 5 bases from J, the junction contained 9 bases not matched to a gene. CDR3 sequence reads: CASSPRTSGLETQYF. As DNA, the CDR3 is TGTGCCAGCAGCCCGAGAACTAGCGGGCTGGAGACCCAGTACTTC.

V and J are TRBV9 and TRBJ2-3, with a possible D match to TRBD2 (5 bases). This CDR3 is 16 amino acids long. Germline V gene lookup returns CDR1 SGDLS and CDR2 YYNGEE. V lost 0 bases and J 1 base, leaving 12 bases between the germline ends. The CDR3 loop is CASSVGKLAGTDTQYF. CDR3 coding DNA: TGTGCCAGCAGCGTAGGGAAGCTAGCTGGCACAGATACGCAGTATTTT.

The chain links TRBV4-1 to TRBJ2-4; D ambiguous. Germline values: CDR1 MGHRA, CDR2 YSYEKL. The CDR3 sequence is 14 residues long. Trimming removed 1 base from V and 7 bases from J, with 11 bases in between. The chain's CDR3 is CASSQAQLGNIQYF. DNA for the CDR3: TGCGCCAGCAGCCAAGCCCAACTTGGGAACATTCAGTACTTC.

This chain connects TRBV2 to TRBJ2-7; 7 bases line up with TRBD1. The CDR3 has 13 residues. Germline assignment: CDR1 SNHLY and CDR2 FYNNEI. The V segment lost 7 bases and the J segment 4 bases; nucleotides outside the gene matches: 7. In DNA, the CDR3 is TGTGCCAGCAAGACAGGGACCCGTTACGAGCAGTACTTC. Amino acid sequence: CASKTGTRYEQYF. Supplemented by reference TRBV2 and TRBJ2-7, the full variable domain reads EPEVTQTPSHQVTQMGQEVILRCVPISNHLYFYWYRQILGQKVEFLVSFYNNEISEKSEIFDDQFSVERPDGSNFTLKIRSTKLEDSAMYFCASKTGTRYEQYFGPGTRLTVT.

The genes are TRBV18 and TRBJ1-6; the D gene is possibly TRBD1 (5 bases). V was pared by 4 bases and J by 7 bases, with 17 bases between. The germline gives CDR1 KGHSH, CDR2 LQKENI. The CDR3 covers 16 residues. CDR3 sequence reads: CASSLRVGEGNSPLHF. CDR3 DNA: TGTGCCAGCTCACTAAGAGTTGGGGAGGGGAATTCACCCCTCCACTTT.

This sequence joins TRBV5-5 and TRBJ1-2; 8 positions agree with TRBD1. The trim removed 0 bases at V and 7 bases at J, leaving 2 bases unmatched. Germline V gene lookup returns CDR1 SGHKS and CDR2 YYEKEE (reference sequence). The CDR3 spans 13 residues. The CDR3 region is CASSLVGTGGYTF. CDR3 sequence (DNA): TGTGCCAGCAGCTTGGTTGGGACAGGTGGCTACACCTTC.

The V and J genes are TRBV9 and TRBJ2-3; 7 bases align to TRBD2. The germline V gene has CDR1 SGDLS and CDR2 YYNGEE. The CDR3 loop spans 16 amino acids. V gave up 0 bases and J gave up 2 bases; unmatched junction bases: 6. The CDR3 reads CASSVDQRGLTDTQYF. CDR3 nucleotide sequence: TGTGCCAGCAGCGTAGACCAGCGGGGTCTCACAGATACGCAGTATTTT.

The chain employs TRBV29-1 and TRBJ2-7; D might be TRBD2 (5 bases). Germline loops: CDR1 SQVTM, CDR2 ANQGSEA. The CDR3 is 13 residues long. Trimming removed 7 bases at V and 1 base at J, with 14 bases between. As DNA, the CDR3 is TGCAGCGGCCAAGGAGGAAGTTCCTACGAGCAGTACTTC. Translation gives CSGQGGSSYEQYF.

This chain uses TRBV28 with TRBJ2-7; maybe TRBD2 (6 bases). The CDR3 is 14 residues long. The germline CDR1 and CDR2 sequences are MDHEN and SYDVKM. The V and J ends lost 6 bases and 2 bases respectively, with 14 bases between them. CDR3 residues: CASSRRDSTYEQYF. CDR3 in DNA: TGTGCCAGCAGCCGCCGGGACTCCACCTACGAGCAGTACTTC. The full variable domain, completed using reference TRBV28 and TRBJ2-7, is DVKVTQSSRYLVKRTGEKVFLECVQDMDHENMFWYRQDPGLGLRLIYFSYDVKMKEKGDIPEGYSVSREKKERFSLILESASTNQTSMYLCASSRRDSTYEQYFGPGTRLTVT.

The J gene is TRBJ2-1, the V gene TRBV11-3, with 8 bases aligning to TRBD2. Germline V lookup: CDR1 SGHNT, CDR2 YENEEA. The CDR3 spans 17 residues. Losses at the gene ends were 0 bases for V and 9 bases for J; bases not matched to a gene: 13. The CDR3 nucleotides are TGTGCCAGCAGCTTAGAGGGGGGACTAGGGAGTTCGGTTGAGCAGTTCTTC. Its translation: CASSLEGGLGSSVEQFF. Supplemented by reference TRBV11-3 and TRBJ2-1, the full variable domain reads EAGVVQSPRYKIIEKKQPVAFWCNPISGHNTLYWYLQNLGQGPELLIRYENEEAVDDSQLPKDRFSAERLKGVDSTLKIQPAELGDSAVYLCASSLEGGLGSSVEQFFGPGTRLTVL.

V usage is TRBV4-2 and J usage is TRBJ1-6; 10 bases are shared with TRBD1. The CDR3 consists of 17 residues. The germline CDR1 and CDR2 sequences are LGHNA and YNFKEQ. The J segment lost 4 bases and the V segment lost 0 bases, leaving 3 bases of the junction unmatched. CDR3: CASSQDGTGVYNSPLHF. The CDR3 DNA is TGTGCCAGCAGCCAAGATGGGACAGGGGTTTATAATTCACCCCTCCACTTT.

The genes are TRBV25-1 and TRBJ2-4; tentatively, D is TRBD2 (6 bases). Trimming shortened V by 2 bases and J by 4 bases, and 9 bases separated the two germline ends. This CDR3 is built from 14 residues. The germline CDR1 and CDR2 sequences are MGHDK and SYGVNS. The CDR3 protein is CASSEVGGKNIQYF. The CDR3 DNA sequence: TGTGCCAGCAGTGAAGTCGGGGGAAAAAACATTCAGTACTTC. The full variable domain, rest sourced from reference TRBV25-1 and TRBJ2-4, is EADIYQTPRYLVIGTGKKITLECSQTMGHDKMYWYQQDPGMELHLIHYSYGVNSTEKGDLSSESTVSRIRTEHFPLTLESARPSHTSQYLCASSEVGGKNIQYFGAGTRLSVL.